This note documents a single T cell receptor (beta chain) sequence. Its antigen remains undetermined. Base qualities are not provided; no much larger clone lies one nucleotide away. This entry comes from a study of blood T cell repertoires in COVID-19 (dated by TCRdb to the early 2020s). Regarding the research as a whole: ImmuneRACE Cohort 3 recovered participants were defined by two consecutive negative NP/OP PCR tests, healthcare professional clearance, or symptom resolution. Where HLA class I and class II types were available, the types were taken from metadata supplied by the sample provider, not from assay-based typing. Subjects who had been exposed to COVID-19, were actively infected with it, or had recovered from it provided the deeply sampled blood TCRbeta repertoires that made up the dataset. The collaborator samples originated in the United States, Italy and Spain and spanned the acute and convalescent phases of COVID-19. A freely available public database, intended as a resource for researchers studying the immune response to SARS-CoV-2, is where the repertoires were released. The samples were drawn from two sources: the first 160 participants of the ongoing ImmuneRACE study, and some 1,300 subjects contributed by 6 global collaborators. Nearly every sample came with metadata listing a de-identified subject ID, COVID-19 status, age in years and sex. The material from the prospective study consisted of cDNA or gDNA derived from T cells, B-cell-depleted T cells, or PBMCs. Results and caveats for the whole study, not just this receptor: How much clinical and demographic metadata was included differed by source and by participant, and the metadata was provided uncurated.

The CDR3 holds 14 amino acids from the cysteine to the phenylalanine. The only DNA kept is the CDR3, 42 bases in frame from the first base. Trimming accounts for 5 bases at V and 6 bases at J, while the number of junction bases matched to no gene is 7. From the germline V gene, CDR1 is SGHAT and CDR2 is FQNNGV. Enrolling through a virtual design, the prospective study's participants ranged in age from roughly 18 to 100 years and lived across 20 to 30 United States geographic areas. In the prospective study, cohorts were assigned on the basis of participant-reported clinical history obtained from a screening survey and a study questionnaire. Each participant in the prospective study had whole blood, serum and a nasopharyngeal or oropharyngeal swab collected by mobile phlebotomists. Participants in the prospective study had the option to provide additional blood draws and questionnaires over a roughly 2-month period. Prospective study blood samples were shipped either frozen or at room temperature before DNA extraction.

TCRbeta CDR3 regions were amplified from genomic DNA by means of the immunoSEQ Assay, a bias-controlled multiplex PCR. Regarding the original processing steps: The number of nucleated cells in each sample was estimated by amplification of reference gene primers within the assay. To quantify the absolute abundance of each unique TCRbeta CDR3 rearrangement, sequence reads were collapsed and filtered. For each sample, productive Simpson clonality was calculated as the square root of Simpson's diversity index across productive rearrangements. Here the immuneACCESS table is served through TCRdb, limited to in-frame sequences with V and J called. Missing clones are a known gap in these copies; in checked studies unresolved V genes cover under half, and the rest lacks a known reason. For V, J and clone size, that table is used; D and trimming come from the DNA. The sample records some 300,000 clones, roughly 91% of which are singletons. The ten top clones hold 2% to 2.5% of the sample.

The rearranged segments are TRBV11-2 and TRBJ2-3; TRBD2 matches 8 bases in the middle. Source material: PBMCs or T cells enriched from blood (not recorded which). This receptor was identified in an older woman in a cohort exposed to, infected with or recovered from COVID-19 (not recorded which). The CDR3 in this case is CASSMGLGGDTQYF. In nucleotides, the sequence is TGTGCCAGCAGCATGGGACTAGGTGGCGATACGCAGTATTTT.